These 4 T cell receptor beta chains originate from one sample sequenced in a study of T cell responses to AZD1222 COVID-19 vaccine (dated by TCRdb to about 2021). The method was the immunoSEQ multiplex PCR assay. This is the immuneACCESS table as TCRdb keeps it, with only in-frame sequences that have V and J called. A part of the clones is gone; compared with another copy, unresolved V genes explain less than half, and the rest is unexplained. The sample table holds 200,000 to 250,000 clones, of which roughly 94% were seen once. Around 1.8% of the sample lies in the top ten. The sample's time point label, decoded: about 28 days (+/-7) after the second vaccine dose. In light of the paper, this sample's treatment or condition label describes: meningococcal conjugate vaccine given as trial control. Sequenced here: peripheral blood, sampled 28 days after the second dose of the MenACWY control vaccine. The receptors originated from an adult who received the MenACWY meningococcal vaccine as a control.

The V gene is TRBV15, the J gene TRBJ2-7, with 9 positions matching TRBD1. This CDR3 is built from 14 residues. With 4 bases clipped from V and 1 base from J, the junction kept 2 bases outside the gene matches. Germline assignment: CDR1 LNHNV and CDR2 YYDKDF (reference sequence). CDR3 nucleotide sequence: TGTGCCACCAGCACCGGGACAGGGTCCTACGAGCAGTACTTC. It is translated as CATSTGTGSYEQYF.

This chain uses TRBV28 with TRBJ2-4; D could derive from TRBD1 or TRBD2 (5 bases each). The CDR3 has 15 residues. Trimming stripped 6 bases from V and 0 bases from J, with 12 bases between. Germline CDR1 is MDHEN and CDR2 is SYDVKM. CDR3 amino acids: CASSRDGLAKNIQYF. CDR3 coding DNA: TGTGCCAGCAGCCGGGACGGACTAGCCAAAAACATTCAGTACTTC.

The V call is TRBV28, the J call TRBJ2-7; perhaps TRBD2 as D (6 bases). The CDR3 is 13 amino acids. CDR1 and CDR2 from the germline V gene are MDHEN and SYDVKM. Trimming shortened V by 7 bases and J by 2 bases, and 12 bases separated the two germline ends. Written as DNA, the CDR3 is TGTGCCAGCACTCTGGACTATACCTACGAGCAGTACTTC. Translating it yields CASTLDYTYEQYF.

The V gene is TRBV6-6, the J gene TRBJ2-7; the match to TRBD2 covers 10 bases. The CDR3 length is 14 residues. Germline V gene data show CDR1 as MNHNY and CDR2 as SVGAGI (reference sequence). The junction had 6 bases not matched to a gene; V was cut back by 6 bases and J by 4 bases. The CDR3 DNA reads TGTGCCAGCAGGCCGGGACTAGCGACTTACGAGCAGTACTTC. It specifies CASRPGLATYEQYF.